Presented here are 23 T cell receptor beta chains from one specimen sequenced in a study of early T cells in non-severe SARS-CoV-2 infection (dated by TCRdb to the early 2020s). Libraries were built with 5' RACE. For sequencing, a NextSeq 500 was employed. TCRdb applied fastp at Q25 and MiXCR to the public reads, then kept only in-frame beta chains. Every CDR3 protein is listed once, alongside the most common genes and DNA of its rows. The sample table holds 25,000 to 35,000 distinct CDR3 sequences, of which roughly 3% were seen once. 0.72% of the sample is held by the ten biggest clonotypes. What was sequenced was whole blood. These receptor sequences come from an adult who was a healthcare worker with PCR-confirmed SARS-CoV-2 infection or an uninfected control (not recorded which).

This clonotype was recorded at least ten times. The rearrangement uses TRBV7-2 and TRBJ1-1; D perhaps matches TRBD1 (5 bases). Germline CDR1 SGHTA, CDR2 FQGNSA. The CDR3 contains 14 residues. Trimming took 1 base from V and 6 from J, leaving 12 bases between them. As DNA, the CDR3 is TGTGCCAGCAGCTTAGTTGCGGGGCCCGCTGAAGCTTTCTTT. This sequence encodes CASSLVAGPAEAFF.

This clonotype was detected only a few times. A read error is possible here, since a much larger clone lies one base away. The J gene is TRBJ2-2, the V gene TRBV5-1, with D unresolved. Germline V gene data show CDR1 as SGHRS and CDR2 as YFSETQ. This CDR3 contains 14 residues. CDR3 DNA: TGCGCCAGCAGCTTGGCCCGGAACCCCGGGGAGCTGTTTTTT. As protein: CASSLARNPGELFF.

There are many counts of this clonotype. The DNA of the CDR3 is TGTGCCAGCAGCCCCCTGTGGAGCAAACTAGCCAAAAACATTCAGTACTTC. Amino acids: CASSPLWSKLAKNIQYF. The rearrangement joins TRBV7-2 to TRBJ2-4; D is unclear. CDR3 size: 17 residues. The V gene's germline CDR1 is SGHTA and CDR2 FQGNSA. V lost 5 bases, J lost 0 bases, and 17 bases lay in between.

This clonotype appeared many times. This chain connects TRBV29-1 to TRBJ1-2; a weak D match, TRBD1 (5 bases). The germline gives CDR1 SQVTM, CDR2 ANQGSEA. The V gene lost 6 bases and the J gene lost 1 base, with 9 bases spanning the gap. The CDR3 extends over 12 amino acids. This chain's CDR3 is CSVGDLNYGYTF. The CDR3 nucleotides read TGCAGCGTCGGGGACCTTAACTATGGCTACACCTTC.

This clonotype appeared many times. The CDR3 nucleotides are TGCGCCAGCAGCTTGGATGCGGGGGACGGAAACACCATATATTTT. Translating it yields CASSLDAGDGNTIYF. The chain joins TRBV5-1 to TRBJ1-3, with D tentatively TRBD1 (5 bases). CDR1 is SGHRS and CDR2 is YFSETQ in the germline V gene. This CDR3 comprises 15 residues. V was shortened by 0 bases and J by 4 bases, with 11 bases between the two germline ends.

At least ten counts were recorded for this clonotype. This chain links TRBV19 with TRBJ2-1, with D perhaps TRBD1 (5 bases). The CDR3 is 14 amino acids. The ends were cut back, 7 bases at V and 4 bases at J, with 14 bases in the middle. Germline V gene lookup returns CDR1 LNHDA and CDR2 SQIVND (reference sequence). The CDR3 bases are TGTGCCAGTACCTTGTCCAGACAGTACAATGAGCAGTTCTTC. This sequence encodes CASTLSRQYNEQFF.

This sequence joins TRBV6-1 and TRBJ2-5; D is unclear. Germline CDR1 MNHNS, CDR2 SASEGT. Trimming took off 4 bases at V and 2 bases at J, with 14 bases between the two ends. The CDR3 is 15 residues long. CDR3: CASSVSPRPQETQYF. CDR3 sequence (DNA): TGTGCCAGCAGTGTTAGTCCCAGGCCACAAGAGACCCAGTACTTC.

This clonotype was recorded many times. The rearrangement links TRBV5-4 to TRBJ2-3, with 7 bases fitting TRBD2. Germline loops: CDR1 SGHNT, CDR2 YYREEE (reference sequence). CDR3 size: 14 residues. Trimming at V came to 9 bases and at J to 5 bases, leaving 12 bases not matched to a gene. CDR3 loop: CATSSGPKQDTQYF. The CDR3 DNA reads as TGTGCCACCTCTAGCGGACCTAAACAAGATACGCAGTATTTT.

This clonotype was observed many times. The V and J genes are TRBV30 and TRBJ1-1; weak D call: TRBD1 (6 bases). V lost 3 bases and J 7 bases, leaving 18 bases between the germline ends. The CDR3 loop spans 14 amino acids. CDR1 GTSNPN and CDR2 SVGIG come from the germline V gene (reference sequence). The CDR3 region has the DNA TGTGCCTGGAGGGAACAGGGAAGGGCCGGTGAAGCTTTCTTT. Amino acid sequence: CAWREQGRAGEAFF.

Of note for this clonotype: A much larger clone lies a single base off, so this may be a read error. The chain has TRBV3-1 and TRBJ2-1; TRBD1 might be the D (6 bases). CDR1 LGHDT and CDR2 YNNKEL come from the germline V gene (reference sequence). The CDR3 is made up of 17 amino acids. The CDR3 protein is CASSSDRPISSYYEQFF. CDR3 DNA sequence: TGTGCCAGCAGCTCTGACAGGCCCATTAGCTCCTACTATGAGCAGTTCTTC.

The table lists this clonotype with many counts. The chain uses TRBV27 and TRBJ1-2; D is unclear. V dropped 6 bases and J dropped 1 base, with 12 bases sitting between them. CDR1 is MNHEY, CDR2 SMNVEV, per germline (reference sequence). The CDR3 is 14 amino acids. This CDR3 reads CASSTRSNNYGYTF. CDR3 bases: TGTGCCAGCAGCACCCGGTCCAATAACTATGGCTACACCTTC.

This rearrangement joins TRBV7-8 to TRBJ2-1; 9 positions agree with TRBD2. CDR3 length: 14 residues. The J segment lost 4 bases and the V segment lost 8 bases, leaving 6 bases of the junction unmatched. Germline CDR1 is SGHVS and CDR2 is FQNEAQ. The CDR3 is CASGPLAGYNEQFF. In nucleotides, the CDR3 is TGTGCCAGCGGCCCGCTAGCGGGGTACAATGAGCAGTTCTTC. Complete variable domain (other parts from reference TRBV7-8 and TRBJ2-1): GAGVSQSPRYKVAKRGQDVALRCDPISGHVSLFWYQQALGQGPEFLTYFQNEAQLDKSGLPSDRFFAERPEGSVSTLKIQRTQQEDSAVYLCASGPLAGYNEQFFGPGTRLTVL.

Ten or more counts support this clonotype. V and J are TRBV5-5 and TRBJ2-5, with D hard to call. The V gene's germline CDR1 is SGHKS and CDR2 YYEKEE (reference sequence). The length of the CDR3 is 14 residues. The V end lost 3 bases, the J end lost 1 base, and 10 bases lay between the germline ends. CDR3 nucleotide sequence: TGTGCCAGCAGCTCCCGGACGGTCCAAGAGACCCAGTACTTC. Translated: CASSSRTVQETQYF.

This clonotype has at least ten counts. This sequence joins TRBV7-7 and TRBJ2-2; D is ambiguous. Looked up from germline, CDR1 is SSHAT and CDR2 is FNYEAQ (reference sequence). This CDR3 is 13 amino acids long. V was trimmed by 1 base and J by 4 bases, leaving 4 bases between them. CDR3 DNA: TGTGCCAGCAGCTTAGGGCGCACCGGGGAGCTGTTTTTT. Protein sequence: CASSLGRTGELFF.

This clonotype has ten or more counts. The J gene is TRBJ1-5, the V gene TRBV5-1; no definite D call. Germline loops: CDR1 SGHRS, CDR2 YFSETQ. The CDR3 is made up of 15 amino acids. V was shortened by 0 bases and J by 5 bases, with 12 bases between the two germline ends. The CDR3 sequence: CASSLAPGSDQPQHF. As DNA, the CDR3 is TGCGCCAGCAGCTTGGCCCCCGGGTCCGATCAGCCCCAGCATTTT.

This clonotype was seen repeatedly, ten times or more. The V and J genes are TRBV12-3 or TRBV12-4 and TRBJ2-5; D unclear. Trimming pared 3 bases from V and 4 bases from J, leaving 3 bases between. This CDR3 region has 11 residues. For the CDR3, the DNA is TGTGCCAGCAGTTTCGGAGAGACCCAGTACTTC. It encodes CASSFGETQYF.

In its sample, this clonotype was seen many times. The rearrangement uses TRBV7-6 and TRBJ2-5; a possible D gene is TRBD2 (5 bases). This CDR3 comprises 11 residues. Germline V CDR1 and CDR2: SGHVS, FNYEAQ. V dropped 5 bases and J dropped 4 bases, with 5 bases sitting between them. The CDR3 sequence: CASSAGETQYF. The CDR3 coding sequence is TGTGCCAGCAGCGCGGGAGAGACCCAGTACTTC.

The table lists this clonotype with many counts. This sequence joins TRBV2 and TRBJ1-6, with D tentatively TRBD1 (5 bases). Germline values: CDR1 SNHLY, CDR2 FYNNEI. V shed 6 bases and J shed 9 bases, with 15 bases lying between them. The CDR3 runs 14 residues. The CDR3 reads CASRPQGLFSPLHF. CDR3 DNA sequence: TGTGCCAGCAGGCCTCAGGGTCTATTTTCACCCCTCCACTTT.

This clonotype is deemed medium-sized. The genes are TRBV9 and TRBJ2-1; 10 bases map to TRBD1. The junction had 1 base not matched to a gene; V was cut back by 0 bases and J by 4 bases. Per the germline V gene, CDR1 is SGDLS and CDR2 is YYNGEE. The CDR3 loop spans 15 amino acids. As DNA, the CDR3 is TGTGCCAGCAGCGTAGTGGGACAGGGGTACAATGAGCAGTTCTTC. Translating gives CASSVVGQGYNEQFF.

This clonotype was detected many times. The chain carries TRBV12-3 or TRBV12-4 and TRBJ1-5, with no clear D. V was pared by 3 bases and J by 7 bases, with 7 bases between. The CDR3 runs to 12 residues. This CDR3 reads CASSFEGQPQHF. The CDR3 DNA follows: TGTGCCAGCAGTTTTGAGGGCCAGCCCCAGCATTTT.

V usage is TRBV20-1 and J usage is TRBJ2-1; the match to TRBD2 covers 7 bases. Germline CDR1 and CDR2: DFQATT and SNEGSKA (reference sequence). V lost 1 base, J lost 12 bases, and 21 bases stayed unmatched. The CDR3 has 17 amino acids. Here the CDR3 reads CSARGLAAIATGVGQFF. DNA for the CDR3: TGCAGTGCTAGAGGACTAGCAGCGATCGCTACGGGAGTTGGGCAGTTCTTC.

Many counts were recorded for this clonotype. The V call is TRBV5-6, the J call TRBJ2-7; D may be TRBD2 (5 bases). The CDR3 extends over 15 amino acids. Looked up from germline, CDR1 is SGHDT and CDR2 is YYEEEE. V lost 3 bases and J 2 bases, leaving 15 bases between the germline ends. CDR3 DNA sequence: TGTGCCAGCAGCTCATTCTCGCGGGTCCCCTACGAGCAGTACGTC. This gives the protein CASSSFSRVPYEQYV.

Ten or more counts support this clonotype. This CDR3 is CASSEKGPLYEQYV. CDR3 DNA: TGTGCCAGCAGTGAAAAGGGGCCCCTCTACGAGCAGTACGTC. The chain employs TRBV6-1 and TRBJ2-7; a possible D gene is TRBD1 (5 bases). V was shortened by 2 bases and J by 3 bases, with 11 bases between the two germline ends. The germline gives CDR1 MNHNS, CDR2 SASEGT. The CDR3 consists of 14 residues.